This T cell receptor beta chain was captured by sequencing in a study of shared clonotypes between healthy human individuals. Libraries were prepared by immunoSEQ multiplex PCR; TCRdb keeps only in-frame clonotypes and omits some of them. The table has about 870,000 clones, around 93% seen once. This clone came up once. Other DNA sequences of this sample code for an identical CDR3. The naive CD8 fraction comprised CD45RO-negative cells positively selected for CCR7 and excluded terminally differentiated effector memory CD45RA+ cells. The junction had 5 bases not matched to a gene; V was cut back by 6 bases and J by 3 bases. CDR3 length: 14 amino acids. Germline CDR1 and CDR2: MNHEY and SMNVEV (reference sequence).

Sequencing was done on a sample of naive CD8+ T cells sorted from blood. The J gene is TRBJ1-5, the V gene TRBV27; 7 nucleotides align to TRBD1. This receptor was obtained from a man aged 25 to 40 in good health. The CDR3: CASRRGQDNQPQHF. The CDR3 DNA reads as TGTGCCAGCAGACGCGGACAGGACAATCAGCCCCAGCATTTT.